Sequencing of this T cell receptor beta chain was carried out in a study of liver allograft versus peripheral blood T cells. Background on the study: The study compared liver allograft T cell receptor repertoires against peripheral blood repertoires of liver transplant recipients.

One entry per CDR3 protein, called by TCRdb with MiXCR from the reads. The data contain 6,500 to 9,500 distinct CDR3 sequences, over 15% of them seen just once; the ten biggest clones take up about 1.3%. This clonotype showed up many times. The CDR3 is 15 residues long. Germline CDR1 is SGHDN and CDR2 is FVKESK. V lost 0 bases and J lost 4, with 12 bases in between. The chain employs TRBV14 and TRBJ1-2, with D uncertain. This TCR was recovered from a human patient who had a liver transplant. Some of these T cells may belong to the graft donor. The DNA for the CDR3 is TGTGCCAGCAGCCAAGAGGTCACACCCGGCTATGGCTACACCTTC. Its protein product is CASSQEVTPGYGYTF.